Below are 10 T cell receptor beta chains sequenced from a single sample in a study of control samples from healthy donors and cancer patients. Method: immunoSEQ multiplex PCR; TCRdb's copy keeps in-frame clones and lacks some. This table has about 130,000 clones, roughly 87% appearing once. The material sequenced was blood. Every receptor here comes from a man between 18 and 29 years old in good health.

This clone was observed many times. J is TRBJ1-4 and V is TRBV28; 7 positions match TRBD1. Losses at the gene ends were 5 bases for V and 0 bases for J; bases not matched to a gene: 3. The germline V gene encodes CDR1 MDHEN and CDR2 SYDVKM. The CDR3 consists of 15 residues. The DNA of the CDR3 is TGTGCCAGCAGTCCACAGGGGTCAACTAATGAAAAACTGTTTTTT. This encodes CASSPQGSTNEKLFF.

The chain has TRBV29-1 and TRBJ2-3; 7 bases agree with TRBD2. The trim removed 2 bases at V and 3 bases at J, leaving 11 bases unmatched. The CDR3 covers 16 residues. The V gene's germline CDR1 is SQVTM and CDR2 ANQGSEA. CDR3 protein: CSVEFGLWGGTDTQYF. The CDR3 DNA reads TGCAGCGTTGAATTCGGACTATGGGGGGGAACAGATACGCAGTATTTT.

V and J are TRBV30 and TRBJ1-1; 7 nucleotides match TRBD1. The germline V gene encodes CDR1 GTSNPN and CDR2 SVGIG (reference sequence). The junction had 10 bases not matched to a gene; V was cut back by 5 bases and J by 1 base. This CDR3 is 15 amino acids long. CDR3 in DNA: TGTGCCTGGGACAAACTGACAGGGTCGAACACTGAAGCTTTCTTT. Translating gives CAWDKLTGSNTEAFF.

The chain carries TRBV4-1 and TRBJ1-2; unclear D gene. Germline V lookup: CDR1 MGHRA, CDR2 YSYEKL. V lost 0 bases and J 5 bases, leaving 13 bases between the germline ends. This CDR3 region has 15 residues. Here the CDR3 reads CASSQEGYGKYGYTF. CDR3 coding DNA: TGCGCCAGCAGCCAAGAAGGGTATGGGAAGTATGGCTACACCTTC.

The chain carries TRBV7-8 and TRBJ1-6, with D possibly being TRBD1 (5 bases). Germline V gives CDR1 SGHVS, CDR2 FQNEAQ. The CDR3 runs to 16 residues. Between the trimmed V and J ends, which lost 5 bases and 2 bases, there was a span of 13 bases. DNA of the CDR3: TGTGCCAGCAGCCCAGACAGTGCCGCCTATAATTCACCCCTCCACTTT. This encodes CASSPDSAAYNSPLHF. The full variable domain, with the rest looked up from reference TRBV7-8 and TRBJ1-6, is GAGVSQSPRYKVAKRGQDVALRCDPISGHVSLFWYQQALGQGPEFLTYFQNEAQLDKSGLPSDRFFAERPEGSVSTLKIQRTQQEDSAVYLCASSPDSAAYNSPLHFGNGTRLTVT.

J is TRBJ2-3 and V is TRBV10-3, with D tentatively TRBD2 (6 bases). Germline assignment: CDR1 ENHRY and CDR2 SYGVKD. CDR3 size: 13 residues. The ends were cut back, 11 bases at V and 2 bases at J, with 14 bases in the middle. The CDR3 DNA sequence: TGTGCCGCCGAAGCGGACTACACAGATACGCAGTATTTT. Residues: CAAEADYTDTQYF.

J is TRBJ1-1 and V is TRBV3-1 (or the pseudogene TRBV3-2); TRBD1 matches at 7 bases. Germline V lookup: CDR1 LGHDT, CDR2 YNNKEL (reference sequence). V lost 7 bases, J lost 4 bases, and 6 bases stayed unmatched. The CDR3 runs to 13 residues. CDR3 sequence reads: CASTPRQGTEAFF. The DNA of the CDR3 is TGTGCCAGCACCCCGAGACAGGGCACTGAAGCTTTCTTT.

V is TRBV25-1 and J is TRBJ2-7; tentatively, D is TRBD1 (6 bases). V dropped 2 bases and J dropped 8 bases, with 10 bases sitting between them. Looked up from germline, CDR1 is MGHDK and CDR2 is SYGVNS. CDR3 length equals 12 residues. In nucleotides, the CDR3 is TGTGCCAGCAGTGAACCGGGACAACAGCAGTACTTC. Its protein product is CASSEPGQQQYF.

The chain links TRBV3-1 (or the pseudogene TRBV3-2) to TRBJ1-3; no reliable D call. This CDR3 has 16 residues. The germline V and J ends were trimmed by 0 bases and 2 bases, with 11 bases remaining between them. Germline CDR1 and CDR2: LGHDT and YNNKEL (reference sequence). The CDR3 bases are TGTGCCAGCAGCCAAGATATCGTAGGGCCTGGAAACACCATATATTTT. Residues: CASSQDIVGPGNTIYF.

The chain is built from TRBV19 and TRBJ1-3; TRBD1 is a possible D gene (5 bases). The CDR3 runs 14 residues. Germline V CDR1 and CDR2: LNHDA, SQIVND (reference sequence). V dropped 4 bases and J dropped 3 bases, with 10 bases sitting between them. CDR3 nucleotides: TGTGCCAGTAGTAGGGGGAACGGTGGAAACACCATATATTTT. This codes for CASSRGNGGNTIYF.